The present T cell receptor (beta chain) was sequenced within a study of regulatory T cells in long-lasting Graves disease. Through Arm-PCR of CDR3 regions and iRepertoire HTBI primers, TCR beta libraries were built. One entry per CDR3 protein, called by TCRdb with MiXCR from the multiplex PCR reads. The data contain 540,000 or so distinct CDR3 sequences, roughly 12% of them singletons. Time point here: newly diagnosed GD, antithyroid drugs for less than 3 months. Scientists built the TCR library using RNA that was extracted from PBMCs. The sample also formed part of further work on T cells in Graves' hyperthyroidism and ophthalmopathy.

The sequence was collected from a young man with Graves disease. The specimen comprised peripheral blood mononuclear cells (PBMCs), sampled at new diagnosis, from a patient treated with antithyroid drugs.

This chain's CDR3 is CASSLGWEGNYGYTF. Here the CDR3 DNA reads TGCGCCAGCAGCCTTGGGTGGGAAGGTAACTATGGCTACACCTTC. The V call is TRBV4-1, the J call TRBJ1-2; D is unclear. The germline V and J ends were trimmed by 4 bases and 1 base, with 13 bases remaining between them. This CDR3 is 15 amino acids long. Germline CDR1 MGHRA, CDR2 YSYEKL.